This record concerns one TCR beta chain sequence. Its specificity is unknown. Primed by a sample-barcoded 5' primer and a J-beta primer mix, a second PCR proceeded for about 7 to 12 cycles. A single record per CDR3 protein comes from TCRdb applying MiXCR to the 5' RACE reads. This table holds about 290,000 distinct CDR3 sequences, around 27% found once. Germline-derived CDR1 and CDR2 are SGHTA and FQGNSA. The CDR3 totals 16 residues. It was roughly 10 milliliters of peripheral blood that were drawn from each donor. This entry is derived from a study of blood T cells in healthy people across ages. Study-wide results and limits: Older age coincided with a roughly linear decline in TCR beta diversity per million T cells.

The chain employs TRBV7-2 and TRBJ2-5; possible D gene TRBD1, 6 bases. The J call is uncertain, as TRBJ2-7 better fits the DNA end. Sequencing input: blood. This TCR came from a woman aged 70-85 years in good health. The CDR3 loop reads CASSLARTESSYEQYF. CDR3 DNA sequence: TGTGCCAGCAGCTTAGCCAGGACAGAAAGCTCCTACGAGCAGTACTTC.